The 18 T cell receptor beta chains below come from one sample, sequenced in a study of blood T cell repertoires in COVID-19. Method: immunoSEQ multiplex PCR; TCRdb's copy keeps in-frame clones and lacks some. The sample includes 300,000 to 400,000 clones, 70% to 90% of them seen just once. Material: PBMCs or T cells enriched from blood (not recorded which). All receptors come from a woman aged 25-40 years with acute COVID-19.

This chain joins TRBV4-1 and TRBJ1-1; no clear D. The CDR3 contains 17 residues. The germline CDR1 and CDR2 sequences are MGHRA and YSYEKL. The V end lost 1 base, the J end lost 1 base, and 16 bases lay between the germline ends. The CDR3 region is CASSQGRLGRENTEAFF. The CDR3 DNA is TGCGCCAGCAGCCAAGGCAGGCTCGGGAGGGAGAACACTGAAGCTTTCTTT.

The chain's CDR3 is CASSPQGSGNTIYF. DNA for the CDR3: TGTGCCAGCAGTCCCCAGGGTTCTGGAAACACCATATATTTT. The genes are TRBV27 and TRBJ1-3; TRBD1 is a possible D gene (5 bases). The germline gives CDR1 MNHEY, CDR2 SMNVEV (reference sequence). This CDR3 has 14 residues. Trimming took off 5 bases at V and 1 base at J, with 9 bases between the two ends.

The chain employs TRBV5-1 and TRBJ2-3; D not certain. The CDR3 spans 16 residues. Germline V lookup: CDR1 SGHRS, CDR2 YFSETQ. With 2 bases removed from V and 2 bases from J, the gap between germline ends came to 15 bases. CDR3 amino acids: CASSLNGHILTDTQYF. The CDR3, as DNA: TGCGCCAGCAGCTTAAATGGGCACATTCTCACAGATACGCAGTATTTT.

The chain couples TRBV9 to TRBJ2-1; D may be TRBD2 (5 bases). The germline V gene encodes CDR1 SGDLS and CDR2 YYNGEE. The CDR3 consists of 16 residues. Trimming removed 0 bases at V and 4 bases at J, with 14 bases between. The CDR3 DNA reads as TGTGCCAGCAGCGTAGGCGGCACTGAGCGGTACAATGAGCAGTTCTTC. This encodes CASSVGGTERYNEQFF.

This clone appeared once. The chain employs TRBV6-2 or TRBV6-3 and TRBJ2-1; 8 bases match TRBD1. Germline CDR1 MNHEY, CDR2 SVGEGT. The CDR3 has 14 residues. The J segment lost 5 bases and the V segment lost 4 bases, leaving 4 bases of the junction unmatched. CDR3 region: CASSSGQGNNEQFF. CDR3 in DNA: TGTGCCAGCAGTTCCGGACAGGGCAACAATGAGCAGTTCTTC.

The CDR3: CATSEQSFEKLFF. DNA for the CDR3: TGTGCCACCAGTGAACAGAGCTTTGAAAAACTGTTTTTT. The rearrangement links TRBV24-1 to TRBJ1-4; no definite D call. Deletions cut 4 bases from V and 7 bases from J, with 9 bases between. The CDR3 has 13 residues. Germline V CDR1 and CDR2: KGHDR, SFDVKD.

The CDR3: CASSATSTGNTIYF. The DNA for the CDR3 is TGTGCCAGCAGCGCAACCTCTACTGGAAACACCATATATTTT. This chain joins TRBV7-2 and TRBJ1-3; D uncertain. The CDR3 loop spans 14 amino acids. Germline V gives CDR1 SGHTA, CDR2 FQGNSA. The V end was cut by 5 bases, the J end by 2 bases, with 10 bases between.

The J gene is TRBJ1-1, the V gene TRBV13, with TRBD1 as a possible D gene (5 bases). Trimming removed 5 bases at V and 8 bases at J, with 15 bases between. Germline loops: CDR1 PRHDT, CDR2 FYEKMQ (reference sequence). The CDR3 has 13 residues. This CDR3 reads CASSRGDRMEAFF. The DNA of the CDR3 is TGTGCCAGCAGCCGGGGGGATAGGATGGAAGCTTTCTTT.

The CDR3 DNA is TGTGCCAGCAGTTTAAGCATGAACACTGAAGCTTTCTTT. Translation gives CASSLSMNTEAFF. V usage is TRBV12-3 or TRBV12-4 and J usage is TRBJ1-1, with D hard to call. This CDR3 contains 13 residues. The V end was cut by 2 bases, the J end by 0 bases, with 4 bases between.

Written as DNA, the CDR3 is TGTGCCAGCAGCGTTTCTAGCGGGGGGAACAATGAGCAGTTCTTC. This translates into CASSVSSGGNNEQFF. V and J are TRBV9 and TRBJ2-1; 11 nucleotides match TRBD2. The CDR3 extends over 15 amino acids. CDR1 is SGDLS, CDR2 YYNGEE, per germline. The trim removed 2 bases at V and 5 bases at J, leaving 3 bases unmatched.

V and J are TRBV27 and TRBJ1-2; 9 bases line up with TRBD1. This CDR3 region has 15 residues. The germline V gene encodes CDR1 MNHEY and CDR2 SMNVEV (reference sequence). With V trimmed by 2 bases and J by 2 bases, 3 bases remained unmatched. CDR3 sequence reads: CASSLVGQGNYGYTF. As DNA, the CDR3 is TGTGCCAGCAGTTTAGTGGGACAGGGAAACTATGGCTACACCTTC.

This clone has only one observation. The J gene is TRBJ1-2, the V gene TRBV6-4; 10 bases are shared with TRBD1. Trimming removed 2 bases from V and 6 bases from J; junction bases left unmatched: 6. The CDR3 runs to 15 residues. The germline V gene encodes CDR1 MRHNA and CDR2 SNTAGT. CDR3 amino acids: CASSDGTGALDGYTF. The CDR3 DNA reads as TGTGCCAGCAGTGACGGGACAGGGGCGCTTGATGGCTACACCTTC.

The chain employs TRBV2 and TRBJ1-2, with D possibly TRBD1 on 5 matching bases. V was pared by 4 bases and J by 7 bases, with 13 bases between. The CDR3 has 13 residues. Germline CDR1 is SNHLY and CDR2 is FYNNEI. In DNA, the CDR3 is TGTGCCAGCAGTGTTCGGGGGGGTGGTGGCTACACCTTC. As protein: CASSVRGGGGYTF.

This chain links TRBV5-1 with TRBJ1-1; D ambiguous. With 0 bases removed from V and 6 bases from J, the gap between germline ends came to 12 bases. The CDR3 has 14 residues. Germline V gene lookup returns CDR1 SGHRS and CDR2 YFSETQ. The CDR3 DNA is TGCGCCAGCAGCTTGGAAGCGGGTCGCGCTGAAGCTTTCTTT. It specifies CASSLEAGRAEAFF.

For this clone: Other DNA sequences in this sample translate to the same CDR3. The rearrangement uses TRBV2 and TRBJ2-1, with 10 nucleotides matching TRBD1. The trim removed 4 bases at V and 3 bases at J, leaving 0 bases unmatched. The germline V gene encodes CDR1 SNHLY and CDR2 FYNNEI. The CDR3 contains 14 residues. CDR3 in amino acids: CASSGTGGYNEQFF. The CDR3 DNA sequence: TGTGCCAGCAGTGGGACAGGGGGCTACAATGAGCAGTTCTTC.

This clone was seen only once. The chain is built from TRBV2 and TRBJ2-1; 8 positions match TRBD2. V trimming: 6 bases; J trimming: 1 base; junction bases outside the gene matches: 5. Germline CDR1 is SNHLY and CDR2 is FYNNEI. The CDR3 sequence is 15 residues long. CDR3 coding DNA: TGTGCCAGCAGCCTCGGCGGGGGGTCCTACAATGAGCAGTTCTTC. It encodes CASSLGGGSYNEQFF. The full variable domain, its missing parts supplied by reference TRBV2 and TRBJ2-1, is EPEVTQTPSHQVTQMGQEVILRCVPISNHLYFYWYRQILGQKVEFLVSFYNNEISEKSEIFDDQFSVERPDGSNFTLKIRSTKLEDSAMYFCASSLGGGSYNEQFFGPGTRLTVL.

The rearrangement joins TRBV7-3 to TRBJ2-5, with a tentative D call TRBD1 (5 bases). Trimming pared 5 bases from V and 7 bases from J, leaving 14 bases between. The CDR3 runs to 13 residues. Germline CDR1 SGHTA, CDR2 FQGTGA. CDR3 in amino acids: CASSKGPVGTQYF. CDR3 sequence (DNA): TGTGCCAGCAGCAAGGGGCCGGTAGGGACCCAGTACTTC.

The chain recombines TRBV15 with TRBJ1-4; D is unclear. V dropped 4 bases and J dropped 2 bases, with 14 bases sitting between them. Germline-derived CDR1 and CDR2 are LNHNV and YYDKDF (reference sequence). CDR3 size: 16 residues. CDR3 sequence: CATSTGPRFTNEKLFF. The CDR3 DNA follows: TGTGCCACCAGCACCGGTCCTAGGTTTACTAATGAAAAACTGTTTTTT. Full variable domain (rest looked up from reference TRBV15 and TRBJ1-4): DAMVIQNPRYQVTQFGKPVTLSCSQTLNHNVMYWYQQKSSQAPKLLFHYYDKDFNNEADTPDNFQSRRPNTSFCFLDIRSPGLGDTAMYLCATSTGPRFTNEKLFFGSGTQLSVL.